This T cell receptor (beta chain) was profiled in a study of T cell responses to AZD1222 COVID-19 vaccine. The data were produced by immunoSEQ multiplex PCR, yet TCRdb's version contains in-frame clones alone and is incomplete. This sample yields 95,000 to 100,000 clones, of which around 83% are seen a single time; about 1.5% belongs to the top ten. The V gene lost 4 bases and the J gene lost 5 bases, with 15 bases spanning the gap. Germline CDR1 and CDR2: GTSNPN and SVGIG (reference sequence). The CDR3 has 13 residues. The source of this sequence is an adult in good health. The gene calls are TRBV30 and TRBJ2-7; D might be TRBD2 (6 bases). This specimen was peripheral blood, taken on day 0 of AZD1222 vaccination. CDR3 protein: CAWTRGGTHEQYF. CDR3 DNA: TGTGCCTGGACCCGTGGGGGGACCCACGAGCAGTACTTC.